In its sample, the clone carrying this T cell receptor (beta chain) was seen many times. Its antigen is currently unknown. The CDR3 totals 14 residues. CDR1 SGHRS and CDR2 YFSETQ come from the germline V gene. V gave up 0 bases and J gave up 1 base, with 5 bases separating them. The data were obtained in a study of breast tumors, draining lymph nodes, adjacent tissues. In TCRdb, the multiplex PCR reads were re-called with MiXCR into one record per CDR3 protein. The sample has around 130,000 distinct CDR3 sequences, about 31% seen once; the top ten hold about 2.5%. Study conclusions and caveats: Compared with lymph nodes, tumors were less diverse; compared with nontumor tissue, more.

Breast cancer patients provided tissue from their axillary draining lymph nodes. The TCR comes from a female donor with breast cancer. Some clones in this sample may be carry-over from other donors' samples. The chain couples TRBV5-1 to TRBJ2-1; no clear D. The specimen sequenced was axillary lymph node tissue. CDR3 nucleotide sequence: TGCGCCAGCAGCTTGGGACAATCCTACAATGAGCAGTTCTTC. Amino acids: CASSLGQSYNEQFF. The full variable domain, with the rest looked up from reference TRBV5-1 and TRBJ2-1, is KAGVTQTPRYLIKTRGQQVTLSCSPISGHRSVSWYQQTPGQGLQFLFEYFSETQRNKGNFPGRFSGRQFSNSRSEMNVSTLELGDSALYLCASSLGQSYNEQFFGPGTRLTVL.